Following are 17 T cell receptor beta chains from one sample sequenced in a study of cytomegalovirus exposure and HLA in healthy donors. The PCR had 60 Vbeta and 13 Jbeta primers. Method: immunoSEQ multiplex PCR; TCRdb's copy keeps in-frame clones and lacks some. The table includes some 170,000 clones, around 82% detected once. Input material: PBMCs. Receptor source: a man aged 45-65 years in good health and CMV-seropositive.

The rearrangement uses TRBV19 and TRBJ1-5; D is possibly TRBD1 (6 bases). The CDR3 has 14 amino acids. CDR1 and CDR2 from the germline V gene are LNHDA and SQIVND (reference sequence). V dropped 6 bases and J dropped 5 bases, with 14 bases sitting between them. CDR3: CASSLQGRDQPQHF. The DNA of the CDR3 is TGTGCCAGTAGCCTACAGGGCCGGGATCAGCCCCAGCATTTT.

V is TRBV29-1 and J is TRBJ1-2; no reliable D call. V lost 7 bases to trimming and J lost 0 bases, with 12 bases between them. Germline CDR1 and CDR2: SQVTM and ANQGSEA. This CDR3 is built from 13 residues. The DNA for the CDR3 is TGCAGCGCCGGAGCCGACGCTAACTATGGCTACACCTTC. Its protein product is CSAGADANYGYTF. The whole variable domain, remainder taken from reference TRBV29-1 and TRBJ1-2, is SAVISQKPSRDICQRGTSLTIQCQVDSQVTMMFWYRQQPGQSLTLIATANQGSEATYESGFVIDKFPISRPNLTFSTLTVSNMSPEDSSIYLCSAGADANYGYTFGSGTRLTVV.

V is TRBV7-2 and J is TRBJ1-6; D unresolved. The germline V and J ends were trimmed by 5 bases and 6 bases, with 5 bases remaining between them. Looked up from germline, CDR1 is SGHTA and CDR2 is FQGNSA. The CDR3 extends over 12 amino acids. The CDR3 sequence is CASSTSNSPLHF. CDR3 in DNA: TGTGCCAGCAGCACTAGTAATTCACCCCTCCACTTT.

This clone was detected a few times. The chain carries TRBV27 and TRBJ2-2; 14 positions agree with TRBD2. The germline gives CDR1 MNHEY, CDR2 SMNVEV (reference sequence). The CDR3 extends over 19 amino acids. V lost 5 bases and J lost 0; bases outside the gene matches: 8. This CDR3 reads CASSPPGLAGASNTGELFF. CDR3 coding DNA: TGTGCCAGCAGTCCCCCGGGACTAGCGGGGGCCTCGAACACCGGGGAGCTGTTTTTT.

The chain employs TRBV5-1 and TRBJ2-3; 7 nucleotides align to TRBD2. The CDR3 consists of 16 residues. The germline V gene has CDR1 SGHRS and CDR2 YFSETQ. J gave up 3 bases and V 1 base, and 8 bases lay outside the gene matches. The CDR3 here is CASSLRATSMTDTQYF. CDR3 DNA: TGCGCCAGCAGCTTGCGGGCGACTAGCATGACAGATACGCAGTATTTT. The full variable domain, its missing parts supplied by reference TRBV5-1 and TRBJ2-3, is KAGVTQTPRYLIKTRGQQVTLSCSPISGHRSVSWYQQTPGQGLQFLFEYFSETQRNKGNFPGRFSGRQFSNSRSEMNVSTLELGDSALYLCASSLRATSMTDTQYFGPGTRLTVL.

J is TRBJ2-7 and V is TRBV18; 9 positions agree with TRBD1. Germline V lookup: CDR1 KGHSH, CDR2 LQKENI. The junction had 9 bases not matched to a gene; V was cut back by 5 bases and J by 7 bases. The CDR3 runs 14 residues. The CDR3, as DNA: TGTGCCAGCTCAGCGCCGGGACAGGGAGGGGAGCAGTACTTC. It yields the protein CASSAPGQGGEQYF.

Only one count was recorded for this clone. The chain joins TRBV19 to TRBJ1-1, with a tentative D call TRBD1 (5 bases). Between the trimmed V and J ends, which lost 7 bases and 4 bases, there was a span of 13 bases. The CDR3 consists of 13 residues. Germline loops: CDR1 LNHDA, CDR2 SQIVND (reference sequence). CDR3 amino acids: CASTPGGSTEAFF. The CDR3, as DNA: TGTGCCAGTACCCCGGGGGGGAGCACTGAAGCTTTCTTT. Together with reference TRBV19 and TRBJ1-1, the CDR3 gives the full variable domain: DGGITQSPKYLFRKEGQNVTLSCEQNLNHDAMYWYRQDPGQGLRLIYYSQIVNDFQKGDIAEGYSVSREKKESFPLTVTSAQKNPTAFYLCASTPGGSTEAFFGQGTRLTVV.

J is TRBJ2-5 and V is TRBV6-6, with 8 bases that match TRBD1. The CDR3 totals 16 residues. The germline V gene has CDR1 MNHNY and CDR2 SVGAGI (reference sequence). V lost 8 bases and J lost 4; bases outside the gene matches: 15. CDR3 sequence: CASLRGGTGIGETQYF. The CDR3 DNA is TGTGCCAGCTTAAGAGGAGGGACAGGAATAGGAGAGACCCAGTACTTC.

The chain couples TRBV28 to TRBJ2-2; D is uncertain. Germline CDR1 and CDR2: MDHEN and SYDVKM. The ends were cut back, 6 bases at V and 6 bases at J, with 11 bases in the middle. CDR3 length: 13 residues. This chain's CDR3 is CASSPGQAGELFF. The CDR3 DNA is TGTGCCAGCAGCCCAGGTCAGGCCGGGGAGCTGTTTTTT.

The rearrangement uses TRBV5-4 and TRBJ2-5, with D uncertain. CDR1 is SGHNT, CDR2 YYREEE, per germline (reference sequence). This CDR3 contains 13 residues. V was shortened by 4 bases and J by 3 bases, with 10 bases between the two germline ends. The CDR3 DNA reads TGTGCCAGCAGCCAAGCTGAGGAAGAGACCCAGTACTTC. This codes for CASSQAEEETQYF.

The chain has TRBV28 and TRBJ2-1; D is possibly TRBD2 (5 bases). V gave up 4 bases and J gave up 5 bases, with 12 bases separating them. CDR3 length: 14 amino acids. In germline, CDR1 is MDHEN, CDR2 SYDVKM. CDR3 in amino acids: CASSSGGLDNEQFF. The CDR3 DNA reads as TGTGCCAGCAGTTCCGGAGGACTTGACAATGAGCAGTTCTTC. The whole variable domain, remainder taken from reference TRBV28 and TRBJ2-1, is DVKVTQSSRYLVKRTGEKVFLECVQDMDHENMFWYRQDPGLGLRLIYFSYDVKMKEKGDIPEGYSVSREKKERFSLILESASTNQTSMYLCASSSGGLDNEQFFGPGTRLTVL.

The chain joins TRBV7-2 to TRBJ2-1; TRBD1 aligns across 7 bases. This CDR3 has 15 residues. The germline V gene encodes CDR1 SGHTA and CDR2 FQGNSA. J was trimmed by 3 bases and V by 5 bases; bases with no gene match: 7. This CDR3 is CASSPGQDIYNEQFF. CDR3 DNA: TGTGCCAGCAGCCCCGGACAGGATATCTACAATGAGCAGTTCTTC.

This sequence joins TRBV5-4 and TRBJ2-5; 9 bases match TRBD2. Germline values: CDR1 SGHNT, CDR2 YYREEE (reference sequence). The V segment lost 4 bases and the J segment 5 bases; nucleotides outside the gene matches: 9. The CDR3 length is 15 residues. CDR3 sequence: CASSLLAGEGETQYF. For the CDR3, the DNA is TGTGCCAGCAGCCTGTTAGCGGGGGAGGGGGAGACCCAGTACTTC.

The chain employs TRBV6-4 and TRBJ1-2, with D possibly being TRBD1 (6 bases). The CDR3 runs to 11 residues. V lost 2 bases and J 12 bases, leaving 10 bases between the germline ends. Germline lookup yields CDR1 MRHNA and CDR2 SNTAGT. CDR3 nucleotide sequence: TGTGCCAGCAGTGACAGGGCAGGGGACACCTTC. Translating it yields CASSDRAGDTF.

The chain has TRBV4-1 and TRBJ2-1, with 9 bases identical to TRBD2. V shed 2 bases, J shed 10 bases, and the junction held 9 bases outside the gene matches. The CDR3 length is 15 residues. Germline values: CDR1 MGHRA, CDR2 YSYEKL. DNA of the CDR3: TGCGCCAGCAGCCAAACAGCGGGGGGCCTTCGGGAGCAGTTCTTC. The encoded protein is CASSQTAGGLREQFF.

This clone was picked up one time. The chain couples TRBV9 to TRBJ1-1; possible D gene TRBD1, 5 bases. V was clipped by 0 bases and J by 4 bases, with 13 bases between them. From germline, CDR1 is SGDLS and CDR2 YYNGEE. This CDR3 is built from 15 residues. The CDR3 loop is CASSVEATASTEAFF. CDR3 nucleotides: TGTGCCAGCAGCGTAGAGGCGACAGCGAGCACTGAAGCTTTCTTT.

In its sample, this clone was seen once. This sequence joins TRBV2 and TRBJ2-5; 14 bases agree with TRBD2. Germline V gene lookup returns CDR1 SNHLY and CDR2 FYNNEI. V was clipped by 6 bases and J by 5 bases; unmatched bases: 8. This CDR3 comprises 16 residues. CDR3 DNA: TGTGCCAGCAGAAGGGGACTAGCGGGAGTTTGGGAGACCCAGTACTTC. Its protein is CASRRGLAGVWETQYF.